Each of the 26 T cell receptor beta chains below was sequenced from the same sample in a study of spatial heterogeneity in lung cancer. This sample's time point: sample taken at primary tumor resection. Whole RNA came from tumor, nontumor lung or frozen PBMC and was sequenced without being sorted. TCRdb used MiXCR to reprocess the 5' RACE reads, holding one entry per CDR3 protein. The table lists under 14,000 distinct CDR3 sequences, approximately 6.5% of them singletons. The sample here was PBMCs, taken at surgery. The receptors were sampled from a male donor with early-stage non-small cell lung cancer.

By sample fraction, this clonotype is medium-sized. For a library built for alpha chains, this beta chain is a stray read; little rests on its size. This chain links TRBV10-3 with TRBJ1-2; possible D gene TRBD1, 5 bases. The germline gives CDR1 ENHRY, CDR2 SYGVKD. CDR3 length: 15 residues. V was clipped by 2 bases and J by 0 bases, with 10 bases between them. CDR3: CAISERQGANYGYTF. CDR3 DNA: TGTGCCATCAGTGAGCGGCAGGGAGCTAACTATGGCTACACCTTC.

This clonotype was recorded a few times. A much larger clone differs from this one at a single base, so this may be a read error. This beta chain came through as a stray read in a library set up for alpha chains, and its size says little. This chain's CDR3 is CSASLRGGGNIQYF. DNA for the CDR3: TGCAGTGCTAGTTTACGGGGAGGGGGGAACATTCAGTACTTC. The chain is built from TRBV20-1 and TRBJ2-4, with D possibly being TRBD2 (7 bases). The V and J ends lost 3 bases and 7 bases respectively, with 16 bases between them. The CDR3 runs to 14 residues. Germline CDR1 DFQATT, CDR2 SNEGSKA (reference sequence).

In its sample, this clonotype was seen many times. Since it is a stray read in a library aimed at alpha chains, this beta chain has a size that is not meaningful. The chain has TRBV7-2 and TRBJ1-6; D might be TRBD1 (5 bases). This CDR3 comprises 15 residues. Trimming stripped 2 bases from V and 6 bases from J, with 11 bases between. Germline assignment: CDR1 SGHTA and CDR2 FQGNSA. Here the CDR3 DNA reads TGTGCCAGCAGCTTATCCCAGGGCGCTAATTCACCCCTCCACTTT. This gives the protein CASSLSQGANSPLHF.

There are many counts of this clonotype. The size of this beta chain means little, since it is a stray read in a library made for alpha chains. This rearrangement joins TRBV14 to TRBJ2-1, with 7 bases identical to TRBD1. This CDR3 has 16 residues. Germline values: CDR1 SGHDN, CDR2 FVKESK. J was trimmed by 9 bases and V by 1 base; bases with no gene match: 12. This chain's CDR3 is CASSQALGVGGAEQFF. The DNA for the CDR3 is TGTGCCAGCAGCCAAGCCTTGGGCGTAGGGGGCGCTGAGCAGTTCTTC.

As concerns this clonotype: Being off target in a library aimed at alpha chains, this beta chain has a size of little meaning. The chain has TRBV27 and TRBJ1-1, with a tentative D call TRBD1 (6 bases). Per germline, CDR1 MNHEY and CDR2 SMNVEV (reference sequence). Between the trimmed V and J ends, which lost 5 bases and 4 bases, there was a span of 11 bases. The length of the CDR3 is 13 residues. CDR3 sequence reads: CASSPPGATEAFF. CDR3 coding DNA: TGTGCCAGCAGTCCCCCGGGGGCCACTGAAGCTTTCTTT.

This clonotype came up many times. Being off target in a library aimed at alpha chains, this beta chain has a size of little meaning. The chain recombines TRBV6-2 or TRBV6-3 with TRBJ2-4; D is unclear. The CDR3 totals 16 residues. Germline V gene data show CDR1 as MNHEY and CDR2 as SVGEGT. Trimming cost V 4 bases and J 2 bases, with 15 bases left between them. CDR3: CASSLGSFGSKNIQYF. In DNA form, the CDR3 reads TGTGCCAGCAGTTTGGGAAGCTTTGGGTCCAAAAACATTCAGTACTTC.

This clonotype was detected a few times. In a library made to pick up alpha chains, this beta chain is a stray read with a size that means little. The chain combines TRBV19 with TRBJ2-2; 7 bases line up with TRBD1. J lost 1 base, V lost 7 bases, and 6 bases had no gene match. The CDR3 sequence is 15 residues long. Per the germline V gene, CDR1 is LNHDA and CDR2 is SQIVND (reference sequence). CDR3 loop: CASTPDRLNTGELFF. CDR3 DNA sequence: TGTGCCAGTACTCCGGACAGGCTGAACACCGGGGAGCTGTTTTTT.

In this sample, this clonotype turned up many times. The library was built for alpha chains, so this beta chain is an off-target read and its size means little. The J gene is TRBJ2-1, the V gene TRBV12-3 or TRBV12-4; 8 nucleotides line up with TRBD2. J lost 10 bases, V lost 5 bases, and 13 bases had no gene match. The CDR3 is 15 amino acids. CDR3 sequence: CASSPSGTSILEQFF. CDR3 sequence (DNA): TGTGCCAGCAGTCCATCTGGGACTAGTATCTTAGAGCAGTTCTTC.

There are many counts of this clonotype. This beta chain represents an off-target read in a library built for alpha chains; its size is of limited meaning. CDR3 in DNA: TGTGCCTCGAGAGGGGGACCGGGCAGTGAAGCTTTCTTT. Its protein is CASRGGPGSEAFF. The V and J genes are TRBV28 and TRBJ1-1, with a possible D match to TRBD1 (6 bases). V lost 11 bases and J 7 bases, leaving 20 bases between the germline ends. The CDR3 covers 13 residues. In germline, CDR1 is MDHEN, CDR2 SYDVKM.

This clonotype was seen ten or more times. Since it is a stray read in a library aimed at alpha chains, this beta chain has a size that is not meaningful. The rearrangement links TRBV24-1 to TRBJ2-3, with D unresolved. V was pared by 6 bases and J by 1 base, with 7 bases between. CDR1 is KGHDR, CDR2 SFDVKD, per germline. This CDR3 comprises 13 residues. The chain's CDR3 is CATSSPGTDTQYF. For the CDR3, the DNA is TGTGCCACCAGTTCCCCCGGCACAGATACGCAGTATTTT.

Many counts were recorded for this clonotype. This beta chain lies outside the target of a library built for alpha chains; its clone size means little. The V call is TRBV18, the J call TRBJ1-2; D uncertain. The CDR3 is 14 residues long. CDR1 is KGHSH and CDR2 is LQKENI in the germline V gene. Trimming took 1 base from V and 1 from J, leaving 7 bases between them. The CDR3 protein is CASSPREDNYGYTF. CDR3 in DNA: TGTGCCAGCTCACCACGGGAGGATAACTATGGCTACACCTTC.

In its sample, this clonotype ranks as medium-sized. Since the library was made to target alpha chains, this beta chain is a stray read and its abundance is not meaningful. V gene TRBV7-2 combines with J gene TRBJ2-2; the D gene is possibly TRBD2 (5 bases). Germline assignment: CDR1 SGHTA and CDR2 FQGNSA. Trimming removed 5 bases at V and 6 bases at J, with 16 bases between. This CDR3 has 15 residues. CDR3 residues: CASSPGIATAGELFF. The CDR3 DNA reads TGTGCCAGCAGCCCCGGGATAGCCACCGCCGGGGAGCTGTTTTTT.

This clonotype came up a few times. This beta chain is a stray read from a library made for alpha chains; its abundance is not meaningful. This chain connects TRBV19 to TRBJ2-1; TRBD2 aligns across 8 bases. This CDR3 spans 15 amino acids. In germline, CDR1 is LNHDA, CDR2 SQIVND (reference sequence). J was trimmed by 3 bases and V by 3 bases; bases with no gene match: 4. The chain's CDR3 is CASSMTLAVYNEQFF. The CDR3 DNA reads TGTGCCAGTAGTATGACACTAGCGGTCTACAATGAGCAGTTCTTC. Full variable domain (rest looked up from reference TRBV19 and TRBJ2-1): DGGITQSPKYLFRKEGQNVTLSCEQNLNHDAMYWYRQDPGQGLRLIYYSQIVNDFQKGDIAEGYSVSREKKESFPLTVTSAQKNPTAFYLCASSMTLAVYNEQFFGPGTRLTVL.

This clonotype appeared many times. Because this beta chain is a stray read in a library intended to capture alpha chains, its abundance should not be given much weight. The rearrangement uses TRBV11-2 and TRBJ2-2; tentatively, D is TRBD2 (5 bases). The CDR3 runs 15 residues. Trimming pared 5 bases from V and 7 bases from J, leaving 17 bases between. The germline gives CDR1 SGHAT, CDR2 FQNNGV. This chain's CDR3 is CASSQSPSSVGELFF. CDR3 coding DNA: TGTGCCAGCAGCCAGAGCCCTAGCAGTGTCGGGGAGCTGTTTTTT.

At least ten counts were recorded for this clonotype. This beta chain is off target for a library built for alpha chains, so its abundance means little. CDR3 in amino acids: CASRGNRDPVGGYTF. The CDR3 bases are TGTGCCAGCCGTGGGAACAGGGATCCTGTCGGTGGCTACACCTTC. The genes are TRBV6-5 and TRBJ1-2; D perhaps matches TRBD1 (6 bases). The V end was cut by 8 bases, the J end by 7 bases, with 23 bases between. This CDR3 region has 15 residues. Looked up from germline, CDR1 is MNHEY and CDR2 is SVGAGI.

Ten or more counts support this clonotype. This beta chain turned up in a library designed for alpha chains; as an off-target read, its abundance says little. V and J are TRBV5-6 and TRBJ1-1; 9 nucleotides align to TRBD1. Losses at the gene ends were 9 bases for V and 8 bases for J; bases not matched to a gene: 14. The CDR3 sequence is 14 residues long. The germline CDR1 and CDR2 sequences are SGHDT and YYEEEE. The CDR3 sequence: CATSTHTQGAEAFF. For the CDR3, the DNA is TGTGCCACCTCGACACATACACAGGGGGCGGAAGCTTTCTTT.

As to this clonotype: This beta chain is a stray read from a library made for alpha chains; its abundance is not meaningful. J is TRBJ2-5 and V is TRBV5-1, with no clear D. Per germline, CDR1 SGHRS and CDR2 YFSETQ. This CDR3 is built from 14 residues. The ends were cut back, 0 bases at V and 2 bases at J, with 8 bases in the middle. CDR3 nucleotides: TGCGCCAGCAGCTTGGCCCCCGGTCAAGAGACCCAGTACTTC. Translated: CASSLAPGQETQYF.

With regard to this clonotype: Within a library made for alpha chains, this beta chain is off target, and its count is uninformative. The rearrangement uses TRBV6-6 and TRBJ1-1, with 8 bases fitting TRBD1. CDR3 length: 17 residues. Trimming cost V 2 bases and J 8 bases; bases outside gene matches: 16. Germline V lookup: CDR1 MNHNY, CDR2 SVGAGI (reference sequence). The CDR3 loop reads CASSYVPARDRKEEAFF. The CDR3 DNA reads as TGTGCCAGCAGTTACGTTCCTGCCCGGGACAGGAAAGAGGAAGCTTTCTTT.

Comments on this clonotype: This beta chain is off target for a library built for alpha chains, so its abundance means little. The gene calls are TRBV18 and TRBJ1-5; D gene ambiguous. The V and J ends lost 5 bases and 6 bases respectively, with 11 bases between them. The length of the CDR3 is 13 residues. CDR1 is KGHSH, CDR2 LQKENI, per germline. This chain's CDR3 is CASSSETGQPQHF. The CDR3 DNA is TGTGCCAGCTCATCTGAAACCGGTCAGCCCCAGCATTTT. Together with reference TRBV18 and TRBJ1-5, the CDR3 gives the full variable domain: NAGVMQNPRHLVRRRGQEARLRCSPMKGHSHVYWYRQLPEEGLKFMVYLQKENIIDESGMPKERFSAEFPKEGPSILRIQQVVRGDSAAYFCASSSETGQPQHFGDGTRLSIL.

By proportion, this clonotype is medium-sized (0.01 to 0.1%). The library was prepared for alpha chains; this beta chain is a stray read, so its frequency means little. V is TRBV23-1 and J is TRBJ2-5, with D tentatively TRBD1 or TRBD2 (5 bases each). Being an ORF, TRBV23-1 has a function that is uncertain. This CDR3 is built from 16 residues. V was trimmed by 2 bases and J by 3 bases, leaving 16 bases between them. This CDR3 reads CASSQPPGRREETQYF. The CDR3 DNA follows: TGCGCCAGCAGTCAACCCCCGGGACGGCGAGAAGAGACCCAGTACTTC.

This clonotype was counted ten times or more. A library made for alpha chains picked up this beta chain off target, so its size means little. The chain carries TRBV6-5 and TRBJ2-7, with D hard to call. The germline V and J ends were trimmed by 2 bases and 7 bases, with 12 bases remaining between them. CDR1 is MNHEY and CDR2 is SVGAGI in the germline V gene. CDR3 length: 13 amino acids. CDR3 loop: CASSYGSGREQYF. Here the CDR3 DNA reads TGTGCCAGCAGTTACGGGTCGGGTCGGGAGCAGTACTTC.

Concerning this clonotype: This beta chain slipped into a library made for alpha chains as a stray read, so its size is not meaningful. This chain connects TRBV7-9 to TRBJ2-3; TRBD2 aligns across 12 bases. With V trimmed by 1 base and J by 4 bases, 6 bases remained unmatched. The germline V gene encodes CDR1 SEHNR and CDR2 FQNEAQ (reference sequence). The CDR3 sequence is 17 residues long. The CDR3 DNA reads TGTGCCAGCAGCTTAGGCCTAGCGGGAGGGCGCGCAGATACGCAGTATTTT. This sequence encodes CASSLGLAGGRADTQYF.

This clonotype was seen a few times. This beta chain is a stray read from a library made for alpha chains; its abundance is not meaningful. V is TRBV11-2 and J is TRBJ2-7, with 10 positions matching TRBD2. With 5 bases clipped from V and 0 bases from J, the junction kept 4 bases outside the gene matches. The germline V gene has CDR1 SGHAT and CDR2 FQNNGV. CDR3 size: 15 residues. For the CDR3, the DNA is TGTGCCAGCAGCCGTGGACTAGCGGACTCCTACGAGCAGTACTTC. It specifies CASSRGLADSYEQYF.

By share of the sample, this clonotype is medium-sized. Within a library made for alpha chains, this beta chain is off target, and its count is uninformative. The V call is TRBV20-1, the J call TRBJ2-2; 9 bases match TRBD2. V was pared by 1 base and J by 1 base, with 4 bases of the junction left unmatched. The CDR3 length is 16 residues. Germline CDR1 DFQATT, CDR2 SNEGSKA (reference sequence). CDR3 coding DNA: TGCAGTGCTAGAGGTGCTAGCGGGATGAACACCGGGGAGCTGTTTTTT. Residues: CSARGASGMNTGELFF.

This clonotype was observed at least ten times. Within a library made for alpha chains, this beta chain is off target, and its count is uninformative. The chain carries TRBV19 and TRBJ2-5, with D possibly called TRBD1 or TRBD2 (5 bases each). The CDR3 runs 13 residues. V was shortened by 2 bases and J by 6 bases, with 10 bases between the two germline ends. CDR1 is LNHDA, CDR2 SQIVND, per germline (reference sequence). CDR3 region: CASSIQTGQTQYF. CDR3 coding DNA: TGTGCCAGTAGTATACAGACGGGACAGACCCAGTACTTC.

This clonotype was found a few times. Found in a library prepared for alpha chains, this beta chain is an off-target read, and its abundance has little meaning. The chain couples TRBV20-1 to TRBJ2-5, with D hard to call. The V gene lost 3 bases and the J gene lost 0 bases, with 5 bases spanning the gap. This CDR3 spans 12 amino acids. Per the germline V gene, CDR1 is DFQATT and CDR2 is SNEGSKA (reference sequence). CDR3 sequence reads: CSASQNQETQYF. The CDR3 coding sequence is TGCAGTGCTAGCCAAAACCAAGAGACCCAGTACTTC.